This TCR beta chain was profiled in a study of T cells in Graves' hyperthyroidism and ophthalmopathy. Germline loops: CDR1 MNHNS, CDR2 SASEGT. The CDR3 extends over 17 amino acids. The V segment lost 5 bases and the J segment 3 bases; nucleotides outside the gene matches: 11. Each diagnosis was grounded in clinical symptoms, serum thyroxine and TRAb, thyroid ultrasound, and orbital computed tomography. Amplified TCR beta CDR3 regions came from RNA transcripts. When the TCR CDR3 underwent first-round RT-PCR, the HTBI primer set was used. In TCRdb, the multiplex PCR reads were re-called with MiXCR into one record per CDR3 protein. The table has about 640,000 distinct CDR3 sequences, approximately 14% seen once.

This sequence joins TRBV6-1 and TRBJ1-1, with 11 bases that match TRBD1. This clonotype was sampled from a woman aged 45-65 years with Graves' ophthalmopathy. The sequenced material came from blood. This CDR3 is CASSRRTGGPGYTEAFF. Here the CDR3 DNA reads TGTGCCAGCAGTCGCCGGACAGGGGGCCCGGGTTACACTGAAGCTTTCTTT.